This T cell receptor beta chain derives from a study of cytomegalovirus exposure and HLA in healthy donors. For the study at large: Among about 190 million T cells, an earlier analysis found roughly 120 million unique TCR beta sequences.

The PCR was carried out with 60 Vbeta primers and 13 Jbeta primers. Profiled with immunoSEQ multiplex PCR; TCRdb holds only in-frame clones, not every one. The sample includes 120,000 to 150,000 clones, about four fifths seen only once; the top ten take roughly 4%. Broader study findings: A link between a missense DCLRE1C variant and TCR beta V- and J-gene trimming emerged from a later analysis.

For this clone: Its antigen remains unidentified.

Source material: PBMCs. This receptor was identified in a woman in her thirties or forties in good health and CMV-seropositive.

Written as DNA, the CDR3 is TGCGCCAGCAGCGCTGGACTAGCGGGAGCCTACGAGCAGTACTTC. It encodes CASSAGLAGAYEQYF. The chain recombines TRBV5-1 with TRBJ2-7; TRBD2 agrees at 13 bases. CDR3 length: 15 amino acids. In germline, CDR1 is SGHRS, CDR2 YFSETQ. Germline trimming cut 4 bases from V and 2 bases from J; bases unmatched to any gene: 3.